Shown below are 4 T cell receptor beta chains from a single sample sequenced in a study of blood T cell repertoires in COVID-19. The repertoire was sequenced with immunoSEQ multiplex PCR; TCRdb's copy has only in-frame clones and lacks some. The repertoire holds roughly 190,000 clones, with 82% as singletons. Sequencing input: peripheral blood. The receptors were gathered from a woman in her sixties with COVID-19, enrolled during active disease.

This clone was seen once. The genes are TRBV4-2 and TRBJ1-4; D not resolved. V lost 0 bases and J 8 bases, leaving 10 bases between the germline ends. The CDR3 consists of 14 residues. The V gene's germline CDR1 is LGHNA and CDR2 YNFKEQ. CDR3 DNA sequence: TGTGCCAGCAGCCAAGATATTACAGCCGAAAAACTGTTTTTT. It translates to CASSQDITAEKLFF.

This clone was picked up one time. This chain connects TRBV29-1 to TRBJ1-2; D not resolved. This CDR3 has 11 amino acids. Germline loops: CDR1 SQVTM, CDR2 ANQGSEA. With 3 bases removed from V and 6 bases from J, the gap between germline ends came to 8 bases. The CDR3 region is CSVEGDDGYTF. The CDR3 bases are TGCAGCGTTGAGGGCGATGATGGCTACACCTTC. Together with reference TRBV29-1 and TRBJ1-2, the CDR3 gives the full variable domain: SAVISQKPSRDICQRGTSLTIQCQVDSQVTMMFWYRQQPGQSLTLIATANQGSEATYESGFVIDKFPISRPNLTFSTLTVSNMSPEDSSIYLCSVEGDDGYTFGSGTRLTVV.

This chain links TRBV12-3 or TRBV12-4 with TRBJ1-2, with 7 positions matching TRBD1. The CDR3 runs 13 residues. V shed 7 bases and J 10 bases; nucleotides not matched to a gene: 12. CDR3 bases: TGTGCCAGCACCCTAGGGGGCCCACGAATCTACACCTTC. Translating it yields CASTLGGPRIYTF.

Written as DNA, the CDR3 is TGTGCCAGCAGCCCGGACCCGGGGACAGGGATCGATGAGCAGTTCTTC. Its translation is CASSPDPGTGIDEQFF. V is TRBV5-4 and J is TRBJ2-1; TRBD1 agrees at 9 bases. The junction had 13 bases not matched to a gene; V was cut back by 4 bases and J by 8 bases. Germline CDR1 SGHNT, CDR2 YYREEE (reference sequence). This CDR3 has 16 residues.